What follows is one TCR beta chain and its context. The clone's antigen remains unknown. The sample holds no much larger clone one base away, and base qualities are not on file. CDR1 and CDR2 are drawn from the germline V gene: SGHTS, YDEGEE. The CDR3 sequence holds 15 residues, the cysteine and phenylalanine included. Only CDR3 DNA is held: 45 bases, read in frame from base 1. For this chain, trimming is 4 bases at the V end and 7 bases at the J end, and the number of junction bases without a gene match is 8. For commercial TCRB immunosequencing, about 500 nanograms of biopsy DNA were submitted for each sample. CDR3 regions were amplified from genomic DNA by Adaptive Biotechnology using a two-step, amplification bias-controlled multiplex PCR. Primers for every V and J gene segment were used in the first PCR, and barcodes and Illumina adapters were added in the second PCR. CDR3 libraries were sequenced on an Illumina instrument. The original pipeline was this. The analysis drew on both the pipelines supplied by the vendor and custom analysis of the raw data in R/Bioconductor running R version 3.3.0. Clonality, which ranges from 0 to 1, was calculated as the inverse of the normalised Shannon entropy across all productive clones. The repertoire share taken up by the top 100 clones defined high-frequency clones, and only clones that passed a 95% confidence test were kept. Overlap between samples was measured with the Morisita-Horn index, while repertoire diversity was measured with the Simpson index. TCRdb retrieved this table from immuneACCESS and kept in-frame rearrangements only. Not all clones are present; in checked studies, unresolved V genes account for under half, and no reason is known for the remainder. V, J and clone size are those of that table, while D and trimming were read from the DNA. This sample comprises about 3,900 clones, 85% of them detected only once. The ten largest account for 10% to 15% of the sample.

This entry belongs to a study of T cell repertoires in ileal Crohn's disease (dated by TCRdb to about 2019). Notes on the research overall: At the time of surgery, roughly 35% of patients were active smokers, and the median duration of disease was 6.5 to 8.5 years. Every patient underwent surgery because of a complication, which was stricturing disease in 61% of cases and penetrating disease in about 39%. Roughly half of the patients were given postoperative therapy, with more than 15 on anti-TNF agents and approximately ten on thiopurines. M6 samples consisted of neoterminal ileum biopsies collected during postoperative colonoscopy. The TCR repertoire was analysed in about 60 patients with Crohn's disease drawn from a prospective multicentre cohort. The study ran alongside a multicentre cohort designed to identify predictors of early endoscopic recurrence after ileocolonic resection. Endoscopic postoperative recurrence was defined as a Rutgeerts score above i0. The study sequenced fewer than 200 mucosal samples from some 55 patients, taken at several locations on the surgical specimen and at postoperative endoscopy. Summary of the overall study and its limitations: A significantly higher proportion of clonal expansions was observed in active smokers at surgery than in non-smokers (about 25% vs 20%, p=0.02). Postoperative endoscopy was performed at varying times within the first year after surgery, with a median delay of approximately 6.8 months. More high-frequency clones were carried by sorted CD8 T cells than by CD4 T cells, suggesting that mucosal expansions were mainly CD8. Only a subgroup of patients, of unstated size, had mucosal CD4 and CD8 T cells sorted and sequenced. Higher high-frequency clone percentages at surgery were associated with endoscopic recurrence; all patients with clonality above 26.8% (18/57) had recurrence.

The time point label, read with the paper, signifies: neoterminal ileum biopsy at postoperative endoscopy, about 6 months after surgery. Adults with ileal or ileocolonic Crohn's disease and an indication for ileocolonic resection were eligible for inclusion. Before DNA extraction, whole ileal mucosal biopsies were kept frozen at -80 degrees C. Genomic DNA was isolated from frozen whole biopsies using a TRizol-based method, and the DNA was quantified with a NanoDrop 2000 spectrophotometer. The receptor was isolated from an adult with Crohn's disease. Sequenced input: ileal tissue. In this chain, TRBV5-8 is recombined with TRBJ1-5, with 10 bases aligning to TRBD1. The sequenced DNA is TGTGCCAGCAGCAAAAGACAGGGGGCCGGGCAGCCCCAGCATTTT. This is translated as CASSKRQGAGQPQHF.